This TCR beta chain was captured by sequencing in a study of blood T cells in healthy people across ages. Study findings and constraints: Among T cells, TCR beta diversity per million cells dropped roughly linearly as age rose.

In regard to this clonotype: The antigen remains undetermined.

The CDR3 is 14 residues long. Germline CDR1 MDHEN, CDR2 SYDVKM. The germline V and J ends were trimmed by 3 bases and 10 bases, with 17 bases remaining between them. Next came a second PCR, run for roughly 6 to 11 cycles, which used a sample-barcoded 5' primer along with a J-beta primer mix. Each cDNA molecule carried a tag from a template-switch adaptor that contained 12 random nucleotides. TCRdb redid the calling of the 5' RACE reads with MiXCR, one entry per CDR3 protein. The sample has fewer than 900,000 distinct CDR3 sequences, around 40% seen once. The rearrangement joins TRBV28 to TRBJ2-3; TRBD2 might be the D (5 bases). The sequenced sample was blood. The TCR was taken from an older woman in good health. The CDR3 DNA reads as TGTGCCAGCAGTTTTCAGGCGGGCTACGGGGCGCAGTATTTT. Protein sequence: CASSFQAGYGAQYF.